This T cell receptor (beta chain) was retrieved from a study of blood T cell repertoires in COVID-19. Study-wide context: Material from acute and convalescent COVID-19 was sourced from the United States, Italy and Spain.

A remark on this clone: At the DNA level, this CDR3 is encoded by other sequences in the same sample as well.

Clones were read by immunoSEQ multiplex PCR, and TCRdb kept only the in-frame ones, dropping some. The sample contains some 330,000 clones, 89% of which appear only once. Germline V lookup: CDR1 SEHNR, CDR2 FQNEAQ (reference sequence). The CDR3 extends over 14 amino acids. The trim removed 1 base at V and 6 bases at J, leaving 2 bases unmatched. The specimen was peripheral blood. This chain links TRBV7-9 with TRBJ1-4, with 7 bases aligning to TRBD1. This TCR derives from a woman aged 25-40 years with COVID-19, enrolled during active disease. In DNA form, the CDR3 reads TGTGCCAGCAGCTTAGGACAGGGTGATGAAAAACTGTTTTTT. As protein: CASSLGQGDEKLFF.